This TCR beta chain was sequenced during a study of cytomegalovirus exposure and HLA in healthy donors. Study outcomes and limitations: It was shown in a later analysis that HLA-associated TCR beta chains were more clonally expanded than other, equally common chains. Analyzed later, most CMV-associated TCR beta chains appeared HLA-restricted.

This clone was detected once. Its antigen is unknown. Researchers ran the PCR with 60 Vbeta and 13 Jbeta primers. Profiled with immunoSEQ multiplex PCR; TCRdb holds only in-frame clones, not every one. Altogether roughly 290,000 clones are present, around 80% being singletons, with the ten largest covering roughly 0.3%. This receptor was obtained from a girl aged 2 to 9 in good health and CMV-seronegative. The sequencing sample was made of PBMCs.

The CDR3 protein is CASSLGRDRRTYEQYF. The CDR3 DNA reads as TGTGCCAGCAGTTTGGGACGAGACAGGCGAACCTACGAGCAGTACTTC. The genes are TRBV28 and TRBJ2-7, with a possible D match to TRBD1 (6 bases). V lost 3 bases to trimming and J lost 2 bases, with 17 bases between them. CDR3 length equals 16 residues. Germline-derived CDR1 and CDR2 are MDHEN and SYDVKM.